This note documents a single TCR beta chain sequence. The CDR3 is made up of 13 amino acids. V was clipped by 8 bases and J by 6 bases; unmatched bases: 9. The germline V gene encodes CDR1 LNHNV and CDR2 YYDKDF (reference sequence). The data stem from a study of T cell changes during pregnancy in multiple sclerosis. TCRdb keeps only in-frame clones here, not all; method: immunoSEQ multiplex PCR. This table has around 79,000 clones, about 89% appearing once. The sequence derives from a female donor with multiple sclerosis, enrolled in a pregnancy study. The source was CD4+ T cells from peripheral blood mononuclear cells, collected in the second trimester of pregnancy. The chain combines TRBV15 with TRBJ2-7; TRBD1 agrees at 8 bases. CDR3 protein: CATRIGTGSEQYF. The CDR3 DNA follows: TGTGCCACCCGGATCGGGACAGGATCCGAGCAGTACTTC.